This T cell receptor beta chain is from a study of blood T cells in healthy people across ages. Study context: Per every two T cells, about one barcoded beta molecule was captured by template switching. Whole-study results and caveats: PBMC samples, being unsorted, prevented any conclusive comparison of naive and antigen-experienced cells. Researchers judged that diversity estimates from one million T cells fell short of true values.

PCR was performed a second time for about 7 to 12 cycles using a sample-barcoded 5' primer and a J-beta primer mix. TCRdb itself ran the 5' RACE reads through MiXCR, one entry per CDR3 protein. The sample lists 1,800,000 or so distinct CDR3 sequences, roughly two fifths occurring once. Total RNA was isolated from each sample in quantities of at least 5.5 micrograms. Germline V gene sequence: CDR1 LGHDT, CDR2 YNNKEL (reference sequence). There are 13 residues in the CDR3. This clonotype was detected only once. Its antigen is as yet unknown. Compared with germline, one end of the junction differs, possibly owing to a read error.

This chain uses TRBV3-1 with TRBJ2-5; D call uncertain. The sample consisted of blood. The TCR sequence derives from a human donor in good health. Written as DNA, the CDR3 is TGTGCCAGCAAGCATCGTTACCACGAGACCCAGTACTTC. Residues: CASKHRYHETQYF.